This paragraph covers one TCR beta chain sequence. This clonotype was recorded a few times. No antigen is known for it. Base quality data are lacking; no much larger clone is found one base away. The treatment or condition label here, explained by the study, means: live attenuated yellow fever vaccine strain. Two biological replicates of bulk PBMCs were collected at each blood-draw timepoint. PBMCs were isolated from peripheral blood using a standard Ficoll-Paque protocol. TriZol was used to extract RNA from bulk PBMCs, from CD4 and CD8 fractions, and from dextramer-positive and dextramer-negative fractions. The entry originates in a study of T cells after yellow fever vaccination (dated by TCRdb to the late 2010s). General notes on the study: Libraries from fractions with low cell numbers were prepared with the SMART-Seq v4 Ultra Low Input RNA kit. Two healthy male donors, one aged 18 to 30 and one aged 30 to 40 years, were included in the cohort. Bulk TCR alpha and beta repertoires were sequenced longitudinally to track T-cell clones before and after primary and booster YFV17D yellow fever vaccination. Blood samples were taken at several timepoints before and after primary and secondary immunization, and bulk PBMC replicates and cell subsets were isolated.

What the authors observed across the whole study: A small share of clonotypes occurred in both CD4 and CD8 compartments, likely arising from convergent recombination. Computational filtering was required because FACS-sorted repertoires could contain abundant contaminating clonotypes from the bulk population. Most clones expanded after primary vaccination (almost 98% of CD4 and 88% of CD8) were re-detected after the booster, suggesting that broad memory maintenance occurred. Because only a couple of donors were included in the study, the extent to which the findings can be generalized is limited. The secondary T-cell response was found to be weaker but faster than the primary response, with a peak reached on day 5 rather than on day 15.

TCR cDNA was made using 5'RACE template switching, a step that added a universal primer site and unique molecular identifiers. Priming of cDNA synthesis was performed from both the TCR alpha and TCR beta constant segments. Library amplification involved two PCR steps, and the second step added sample barcodes and sequencing adapters. Sequencing of the libraries was done on either Illumina HiSeq 2500 (2x100 bp) or NovaSeq (2x150 bp). Processing in the source paper ran as follows. MIGEC was used to demultiplex reads and collapse the reads into UMI consensus sequences, and MiXCR was used for V(D)J alignment. Using edgeR on replicate PBMC samples, clonotypes were called vaccine-responding if FDR was below 0.01 and the log2 fold change was above 5 up to day 15. Bulk clonotypes were assigned CD4 or CD8 identity according to which sequenced CD4 or CD8 repertoire held them at higher abundance. The public reads were quality trimmed at Q25 with fastp and then assembled into clones with MiXCR by TCRdb, keeping productive beta chains. Rows matching on CDR3 protein sequence are summarized as one entry with the most common DNA and genes. These V and J calls are TCRdb output, not the study's own analysis. In this sample the table shows approximately 300,000 distinct CDR3 sequences, roughly 8.7% of which occur a single time. Roughly 18% of the sample goes to the ten largest clones.

V and J are truncated by 0 bases and 0 bases respectively, leaving an intervening sequence of 8 bases. The cysteine opens and the phenylalanine closes a CDR3 of 15 amino acids. Only the CDR3 portion is preserved as DNA: 45 bases, with reading frame beginning at the first base. CDR1 and CDR2 were assigned from the germline V gene as MNHEY and SVGAGI. The rearrangement joined TRBV6-5 to TRBJ2-5; there is no confident call for the D gene. The origin of this receptor is a man aged 18 to 30 who received the YFV17D yellow fever vaccine. The sequences come from PBMCs, collected on the day of the first yellow fever vaccination. The CDR3 protein is CASSYSKLDQETQYF. The nucleotides read TGTGCCAGCAGTTACTCGAAGCTAGACCAAGAGACCCAGTACTTC.